The source of this TCR beta chain is a study of T cell responses to AZD1222 COVID-19 vaccine. Study results and limitations: After two AZD1222 doses, spike-specific TCR breadth and depth rose versus day 0. Spike regions recognized by vaccine-associated CD4 TCRs spanned the protein, led by 160-218 and 743-854.

Assay: immunoSEQ multiplex PCR; the TCRdb copy retains only in-frame clones and omits some. The repertoire consists of some 150,000 clones, with 94% occurring once and the leading ten covering 0.95% to 1.5%. On this clone itself: No antigen is known for it.

Material: peripheral blood, obtained on day 0 of AZD1222 vaccination. The sequence derives from an adult in good health.

The CDR3, as DNA: TGTGCCAGTAGTATCCCCCGACAGGGTGGAAAGCCCCAGCATTTT. Amino acids: CASSIPRQGGKPQHF. V gene TRBV19 combines with J gene TRBJ1-5; 7 bases align to TRBD1. J gave up 8 bases and V 3 bases, and 10 bases lay outside the gene matches. Germline CDR1 and CDR2: LNHDA and SQIVND (reference sequence). This CDR3 spans 15 amino acids.